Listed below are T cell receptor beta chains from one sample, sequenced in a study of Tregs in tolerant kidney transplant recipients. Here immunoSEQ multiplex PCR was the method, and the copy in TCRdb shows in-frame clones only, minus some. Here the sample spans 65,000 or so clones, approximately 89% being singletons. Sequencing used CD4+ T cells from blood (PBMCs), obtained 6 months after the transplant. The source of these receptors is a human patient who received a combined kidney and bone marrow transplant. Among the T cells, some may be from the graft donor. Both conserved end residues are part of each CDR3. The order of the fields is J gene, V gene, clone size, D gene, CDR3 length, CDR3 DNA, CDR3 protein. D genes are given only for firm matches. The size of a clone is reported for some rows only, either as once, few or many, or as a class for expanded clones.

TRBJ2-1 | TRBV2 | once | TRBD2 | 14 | TGTGCCAGCAGATTGATGGGAGGGCAAAATGAGCAGTTCTTC | CASRLMGGQNEQFF
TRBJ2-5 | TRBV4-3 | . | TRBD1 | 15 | TGCGCCAGCAGCCGGCTAAGCCGGACAGGGGAGACCCAGTACTTC | CASSRLSRTGETQYF
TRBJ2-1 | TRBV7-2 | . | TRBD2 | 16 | TGTGCCAGCAGCGTAAGACTAGCGGGGGGTTACAATGAGCAGTTCTTC | CASSVRLAGGYNEQFF
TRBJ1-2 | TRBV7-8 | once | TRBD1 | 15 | TGTGCCAGCAGCTTAATGGTCGGACAGGGGCATGGCTACACCTTC | CASSLMVGQGHGYTF
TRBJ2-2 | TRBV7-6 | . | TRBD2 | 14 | TGTGCCAGCACCGGGACTAGTAACACCGGGGAGCTGTTTTTT | CASTGTSNTGELFF
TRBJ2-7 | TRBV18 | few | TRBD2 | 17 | TGTGCCAGCTCAACGGGCGCTCTAGCGGGAGGGCCTTACGAGCAGTACTTC | CASSTGALAGGPYEQYF
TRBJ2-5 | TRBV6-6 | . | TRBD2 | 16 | TGTGCCAGCAGTTACGACGGGACTAGCGGGAGGGGCGCGTGGGACTTC | CASSYDGTSGRGAWDF
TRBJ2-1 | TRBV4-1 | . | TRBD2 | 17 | TGCGCCAGCAGCCAAGCCGCGACTAGCGGGAGGGGCAATGAGCAGTTCTTC | CASSQAATSGRGNEQFF
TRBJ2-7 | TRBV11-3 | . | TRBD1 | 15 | TGTGCCAGCAGCATAGGGACAGGGGGCTTCTACGAGCAGTACTTC | CASSIGTGGFYEQYF
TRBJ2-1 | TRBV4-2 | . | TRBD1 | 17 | TGTGCCAGCAGCCAAGACCCCCCAGGGGGCGGCCACAATGAGCAGTTCTTC | CASSQDPPGGGHNEQFF
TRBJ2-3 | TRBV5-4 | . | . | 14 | TGTGCCAGCAGCTTTCCCCCCCAGGGAGATACGCAGTATTTT | CASSFPPQGDTQYF
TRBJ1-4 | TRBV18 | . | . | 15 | TGTGCCAGCTCACCACTTAATACCGGTAATGAAAAACTGTTTTTT | CASSPLNTGNEKLFF
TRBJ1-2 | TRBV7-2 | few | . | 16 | TGTGCCACCTCACGAGGGGGGGGGCTCATTGGGGATGGCTACACCTTC | CATSRGGGLIGDGYTF
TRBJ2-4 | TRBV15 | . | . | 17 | TGTGCCACCAGCAGAGATCCCATAGCCGGGGCCAAAAACATTCAGTACTTC | CATSRDPIAGAKNIQYF
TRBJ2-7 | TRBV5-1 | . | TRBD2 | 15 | TGCGCCAGCAGTTCGGTAGCGGGCGGGTCCTACGAGCAGTACTTC | CASSSVAGGSYEQYF
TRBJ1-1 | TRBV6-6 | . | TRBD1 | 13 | TGTGCCAGCAGCCTCGGGACAGCCGAGGAAGCTTTCTTT | CASSLGTAEEAFF
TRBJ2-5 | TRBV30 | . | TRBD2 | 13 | TGTGCCTGGAGCGGGCTAGCGGGAGAGACCCAGTACTTC | CAWSGLAGETQYF
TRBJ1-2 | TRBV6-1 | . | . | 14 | TGTGCCAGCAGTGAACGGGACAAATACTATGGCTACACCTTC | CASSERDKYYGYTF
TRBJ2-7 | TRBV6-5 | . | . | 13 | TGTGCCAGCAGGATGGGCAGGGCGTACGAGCAGTACTTC | CASRMGRAYEQYF
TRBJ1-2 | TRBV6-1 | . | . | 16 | TGTGCCAGCAGCGAAGGTTCTGGGAGTCTTAACTATGGCTACACCTTC | CASSEGSGSLNYGYTF
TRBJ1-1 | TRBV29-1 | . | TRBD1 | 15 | TGCAGCGTTTGGGACAGGGGGCTGAGGAACACTGAAGCTTTCTTT | CSVWDRGLRNTEAFF
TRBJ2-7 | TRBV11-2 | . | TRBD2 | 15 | TGTGCCAGCAGCTTTGTTTTAGCGGGAAAATACGAGCAGTACTTC | CASSFVLAGKYEQYF
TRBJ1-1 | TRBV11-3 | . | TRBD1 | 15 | TGTGCCAGCAGCTTCCAGGGAGACAGGGGAACTGAAGCTTTCTTT | CASSFQGDRGTEAFF
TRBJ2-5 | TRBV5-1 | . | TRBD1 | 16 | TGCGCCAGCAGCTTGACGGGACAGGGGATGGGAGAGACCCAGTACTTC | CASSLTGQGMGETQYF
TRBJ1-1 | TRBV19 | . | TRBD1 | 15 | TGTGCCAGTAGGGGACAGGGGGCGGGTGAGACTGAAGCTTTCTTT | CASRGQGAGETEAFF
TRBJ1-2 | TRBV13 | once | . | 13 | TGTGCCAGCAGCTCGATCAGGGGAGGGGGCTACACCTTC | CASSSIRGGGYTF
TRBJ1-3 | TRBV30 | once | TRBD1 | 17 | TGTGCCTGGAGTGTTCCGACAGGGACGCTCTCTGGAAACACCATATATTTT | CAWSVPTGTLSGNTIYF
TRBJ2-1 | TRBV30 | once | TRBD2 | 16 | TGTGCCTGGAGTTCACCGGGACTAGCCCTTCTCTTTGAGCAGTTCTTC | CAWSSPGLALLFEQFF
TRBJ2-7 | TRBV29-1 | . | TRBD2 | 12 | TGCAGCGTGACTAGCGGATCCTACGAGCAGTACTTC | CSVTSGSYEQYF
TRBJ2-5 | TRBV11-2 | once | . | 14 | TGTGCCAGCAGCTTAGTTTCGGGGTTGGAGACCCAGTACTTC | CASSLVSGLETQYF
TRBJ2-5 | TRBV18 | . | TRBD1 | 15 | TGTGCCAGCTCCCCACCCGGGACAGGGGGGGGAGAGCAGTACTTC | CASSPPGTGGGEQYF
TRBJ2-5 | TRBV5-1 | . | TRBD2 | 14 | TGCGCCAGCAGCTCGACTAGCGGTCAAGAGACCCAGTACTTC | CASSSTSGQETQYF
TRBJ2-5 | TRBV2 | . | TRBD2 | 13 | TGTGCCACAACCGGGGGGGCGGGAGAGACCCAGTACTTC | CATTGGAGETQYF
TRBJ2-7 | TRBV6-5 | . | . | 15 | TGTGCCAGCAGTCCCCTAGGAGGGAGAGACTACGAGCAGTACTTC | CASSPLGGRDYEQYF
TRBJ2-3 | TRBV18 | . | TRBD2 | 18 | TGTGCCAGCTCACACCGTACTAGCGGGGGCTCTAGCACAGATACGCAGTATTTT | CASSHRTSGGSSTDTQYF
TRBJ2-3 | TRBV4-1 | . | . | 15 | TGCGCCAGCAGCCAAGGTGTCGGGTTCTCAGATACGCAGTATTTT | CASSQGVGFSDTQYF
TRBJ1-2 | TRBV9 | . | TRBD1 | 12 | TGTGCCAGCAGCAACGGACAGGGAATTAGCACCTTC | CASSNGQGISTF
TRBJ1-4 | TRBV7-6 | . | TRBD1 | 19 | TGTGCCAGCAGCCGATTACCGGGACAGGGAAGGGGAACTAATGAAAAACTGTTTTTT | CASSRLPGQGRGTNEKLFF
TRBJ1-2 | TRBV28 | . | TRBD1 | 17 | TGTGCCAGCAGTTTATGGCCCCGGGACAGATCTAACTATGGCTACACCTTC | CASSLWPRDRSNYGYTF
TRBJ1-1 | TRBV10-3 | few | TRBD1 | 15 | TGTGCCATCAGCAGTCTGGGACAGGTTTTTACTGAAGCTTTCTTT | CAISSLGQVFTEAFF
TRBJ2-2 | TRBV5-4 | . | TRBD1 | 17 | TGTGCCAGCAGCGACAGGGGGCGGCCCGGGAACACCGGGGAGCTGTTTTTT | CASSDRGRPGNTGELFF
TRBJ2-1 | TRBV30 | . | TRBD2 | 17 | TGTGCCTGGATGATCCTAGCGGGGGGGGCTCTCTACAATGAGCAGTTCTTC | CAWMILAGGALYNEQFF
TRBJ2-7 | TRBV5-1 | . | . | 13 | TGCGCCAGCAGCTTCCAGGGGCCCTACGAGCAGTACTTC | CASSFQGPYEQYF
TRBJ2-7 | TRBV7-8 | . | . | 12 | TGTGCCAGCAGCTGGTTGCGGTACGAGCAGTACTTC | CASSWLRYEQYF
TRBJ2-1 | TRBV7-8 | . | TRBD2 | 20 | TGTGCCAGCAGCTTAAGGCCGGGACTAGCGGGAGGAGGGTCCTACAATGAGCAGTTCTTC | CASSLRPGLAGGGSYNEQFF
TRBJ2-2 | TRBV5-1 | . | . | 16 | TGCGCCAGCAGCTTGGTACAGGGTCCGAACACCGGGGAGCTGTTTTTT | CASSLVQGPNTGELFF
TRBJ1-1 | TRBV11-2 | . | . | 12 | TGTGCCAGCAGCAAAAGGCAGGGTGAAGCTTTCTTT | CASSKRQGEAFF
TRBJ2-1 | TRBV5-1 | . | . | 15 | TGCGCCAGCAACACGGGCCACCGGGGGGCCTATGAGCAGTTCTTC | CASNTGHRGAYEQFF
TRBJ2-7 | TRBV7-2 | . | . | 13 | TGTGCCAGCAGTTCAAGGACAACCTACGAGCAGTACTTC | CASSSRTTYEQYF
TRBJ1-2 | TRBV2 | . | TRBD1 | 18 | TGTGCCAGCAGTGCAAGCCCGGACAGGGGGAAGTCACTCTATGGCTACACCTTC | CASSASPDRGKSLYGYTF
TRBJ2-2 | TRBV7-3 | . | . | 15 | TGTGCCAGCACGGTAGGGGGGGCCGGCACCGGGGAGCTGTTTTTT | CASTVGGAGTGELFF
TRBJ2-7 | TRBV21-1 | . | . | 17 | TGTGCCAGCAGCAAAGATCGGACAGGGGAGATGAACTACGAGCAGTACTTC | CASSKDRTGEMNYEQYF
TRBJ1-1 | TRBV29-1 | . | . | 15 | TGCAGCGCAGTTGTCAGGGGCACTATGAACACTGAAGCTTTCTTT | CSAVVRGTMNTEAFF
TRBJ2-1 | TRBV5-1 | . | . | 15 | TGCGCCAGCAGCTTATCTAGCAGAACCTACAATGAGCAGTTCTTC | CASSLSSRTYNEQFF
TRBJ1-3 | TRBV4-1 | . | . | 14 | TGCGCCAGCAGCCAAGTGTTTACTGGAAACACCATATATTTT | CASSQVFTGNTIYF
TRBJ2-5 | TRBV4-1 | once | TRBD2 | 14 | TGCGCCAGCAGCCCCGGACTAGCGAGGGAGACCCAGTACTTC | CASSPGLARETQYF